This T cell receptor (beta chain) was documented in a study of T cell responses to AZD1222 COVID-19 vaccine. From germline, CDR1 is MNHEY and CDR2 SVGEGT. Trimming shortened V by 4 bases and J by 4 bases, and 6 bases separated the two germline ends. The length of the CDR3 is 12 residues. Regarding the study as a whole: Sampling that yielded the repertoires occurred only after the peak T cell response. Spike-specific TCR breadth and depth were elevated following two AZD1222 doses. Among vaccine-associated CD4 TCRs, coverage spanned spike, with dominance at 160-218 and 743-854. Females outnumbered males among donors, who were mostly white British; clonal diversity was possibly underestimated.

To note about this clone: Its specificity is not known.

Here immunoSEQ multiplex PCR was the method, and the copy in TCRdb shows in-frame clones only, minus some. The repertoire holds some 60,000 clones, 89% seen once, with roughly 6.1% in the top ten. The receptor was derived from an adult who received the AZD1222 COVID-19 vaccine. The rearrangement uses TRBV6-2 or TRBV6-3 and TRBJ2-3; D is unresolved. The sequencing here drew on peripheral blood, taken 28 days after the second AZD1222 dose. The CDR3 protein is CASSSLPDTQYF. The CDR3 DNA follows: TGTGCCAGCAGTTCGCTCCCAGATACGCAGTATTTT.